This TCR beta chain was profiled in a study of T cell responses to AZD1222 COVID-19 vaccine. Study as a whole: Second-dose schedules of about 4 or about 12 weeks were combined. Study-wide results and limits: The donor group comprised mostly white British people and more females; the analysis possibly underestimated clonal diversity. Only six individuals given AZD1222 were seropositive at baseline. The repertoires were collected only after the peak T cell response.

CDR3 size: 15 residues. V was pared by 3 bases and J by 7 bases, with 16 bases between. Germline assignment: CDR1 SGHAT and CDR2 FQNNGV. A remark on this clone: Antigen unknown.

Some clones are missing from TCRdb's copy, which holds only in-frame ones; the method was immunoSEQ multiplex PCR. The table has about 76,000 clones, roughly 88% seen once; the top ten hold roughly 11%. The rearrangement links TRBV11-2 to TRBJ2-4, with D possibly TRBD1 on 7 matching bases. Source: peripheral blood, taken on day 0 of AZD1222 vaccination. This sequence originates from an adult in good health. The CDR3 here is CASSFEGAGGNIQYF. The DNA of the CDR3 is TGTGCCAGCAGCTTTGAAGGGGCAGGGGGGAACATTCAGTACTTC. Looking up the rest from reference TRBV11-2 and TRBJ2-4 gives the full variable domain: EAGVAQSPRYKIIEKRQSVAFWCNPISGHATLYWYQQILGQGPKLLIQFQNNGVVDDSQLPKDRFSAERLKGVDSTLKIQPAKLEDSAVYLCASSFEGAGGNIQYFGAGTRLSVL.